This TCR beta chain was profiled in a study of regulatory T cells in long-lasting Graves disease. Time point indicated: newly diagnosed GD, antithyroid drugs for less than 3 months. The TCR library used RNA extracted from PBMCs. Arm-PCR of CDR3 regions and iRepertoire HTBI primers were used to build TCR beta libraries. Via MiXCR, TCRdb re-called the multiplex PCR reads, giving one row per CDR3 protein. This table has hundreds of thousands of distinct CDR3 sequences, less than 20% appearing once. The germline V and J ends were trimmed by 6 bases and 0 bases, with 14 bases remaining between them. The CDR3 sequence is 15 residues long. CDR1 and CDR2 (germline): SQVTM, ANQGSEA. This clonotype was picked up a small number of times. This sample was also put to use in a study of T cells in Graves' hyperthyroidism and ophthalmopathy.

The clonotype was recovered from a woman in her 30s with Graves disease. The V and J genes are TRBV29-1 and TRBJ2-2; D gene uncertain. The input for sequencing was peripheral blood mononuclear cells (PBMCs), taken at new diagnosis, from a patient treated with antithyroid drugs. CDR3 DNA: TGCAGCGTACGCCTAGATCCGGCGAACACCGGGGAGCTGTTTTTT. Its protein is CSVRLDPANTGELFF.